The sequence of this TCR beta chain was determined in a study of shared clonotypes between healthy human individuals. The junction had 8 bases not matched to a gene; V was cut back by 5 bases and J by 5 bases. Per germline, CDR1 MNHNY and CDR2 SVGAGI (reference sequence). CDR3 length equals 15 residues. Deep was the level at which the assay was run. Sequencing was performed with immunoSEQ multiplex PCR; in TCRdb, only in-frame clones are kept and a portion is missing. The repertoire consists of some 1,100,000 clones, with about four fifths occurring once and the leading ten covering 0.52%. Regarding the study as a whole: The authors expected sequencing depth to affect clonotype sharing among donors. Represented diversity, genetic and exposure-history alike, was limited by few donors.

Remarks on this clone: What it binds is unknown.

This TCR was recovered from a man younger than 35 in good health. Some clones in this sample may be carry-over from other donors' samples. The genes are TRBV6-6 and TRBJ2-7, with 11 bases matching TRBD2. Input material: memory CD4+ T cells from PBMCs. The subset denotes: CD45RA-negative fraction. The CDR3, as DNA: TGTGCCAGCAGTAAACTAGCGGGAGAGGGAAACGAGCAGTACTTC. It codes for CASSKLAGEGNEQYF.